The rows below give T cell receptor beta chains drawn from one sample of a study of neurological immune-mediated disorders. One entry per CDR3 protein results from TCRdb running MiXCR on the 5' RACE reads. The sample shows 95,000 to 110,000 distinct CDR3 sequences, under 14% of them seen only once. The specimen sequenced was PBMCs. These receptors all come from a female donor with HTLV-1-associated myelopathy (HAM/TSP). Each CDR3 is given with its conserved first and last residue. D genes are given only for firm matches. Size is omitted from some rows. Given values are once, few, many or a class for expanded clones.

d_gene | j_gene | v_gene | abundance | CDR3nt | CDR3aa
TRBD2 | TRBJ2-3 | TRBV5-1 | many | TGCGCCAGCAGCGCCCTAGCGGGGGCTAGCACAGATACGCAGTATTTT | CASSALAGASTDTQYF
NA | TRBJ1-5 | TRBV3-1 | NA | TGTGCCAGCAGCCATGAGACAGATAGCAATCAGCCCCAGCATTTT | CASSHETDSNQPQHF
NA | TRBJ2-7 | TRBV5-6 | many | TGTGCCAGCAGCGGTCACCTCGAGCAGGCACACTCCTACGAGCAGTACTTC | CASSGHLEQAHSYEQYF
TRBD1 | TRBJ2-1 | TRBV24-1 | many | TGTGCCACCAGTGCGATAGGGACAGGATCCTACAATGAGCAGTTCTTC | CATSAIGTGSYNEQFF
NA | TRBJ2-3 | TRBV5-5 | NA | TGTGCCAGCAGCGTCAGCCCGGGACATAGCATCGATACGCAGTATTTT | CASSVSPGHSIDTQYF
NA | TRBJ2-4 | TRBV20-1 | few | TGCAGTGCCCCTGACAACGGGGTAAACATTCAGTACTTC | CSAPDNGVNIQYF
NA | TRBJ1-6 | TRBV7-9 | many | TGTGCCAGCAGCTTAAGTGGGGTTTCACCCCTCCACTTT | CASSLSGVSPLHF
TRBD2 | TRBJ2-7 | TRBV12-5 | NA | TGTGCTAGTGGTTTGCCCGCCGGGACTAGCGGGATTTTGAGGGACTTC | CASGLPAGTSGILRDF
TRBD2 | TRBJ2-7 | TRBV18 | NA | TGTGCCAGCTCACCATTCGGACTAGAAATCGAGCAGTACTTC | CASSPFGLEIEQYF
NA | TRBJ2-5 | TRBV20-1 | many | TGCAGTGCTAGAACTGGGGTTGGAGAGACCCAGTACTTC | CSARTGVGETQYF
NA | TRBJ1-4 | TRBV20-1 | many | TGCAGTGCTAGAAACAATGAAAAACTGTTTTTT | CSARNNEKLFF
TRBD1 | TRBJ1-2 | TRBV24-1 | many | TGTGCCACCAGTGACCCGGACAGGGCGGGCTACACCTTC | CATSDPDRAGYTF
NA | TRBJ2-2 | TRBV6-1 | few | TGTGCCAGCATACGACCGAACACCGGGGAGCTGTTTTTT | CASIRPNTGELFF
TRBD2 | TRBJ2-1 | TRBV10-2 | once | TGCGCCAGCAGTGTGAAGCGGGGGCCGACCTTTATCAATGAGCAGTTCTTC | CASSVKRGPTFINEQFF
NA | TRBJ2-4 | TRBV12-3/TRBV12-4 | many | TGTGCCAGCAGTCCTGGGACACAAGCCAAAAACATTCAGTACTTC | CASSPGTQAKNIQYF
NA | TRBJ2-3 | TRBV5-1 | many | TGCGCCAGCAGCCATTCTGGAGCTAGCACAGATACGCAGTATTTT | CASSHSGASTDTQYF
NA | TRBJ2-3 | TRBV5-1 | many | TGCGCCAGCAGCTTGGTTTCAGGGCCCACAGATACGCAGTATTTT | CASSLVSGPTDTQYF
NA | TRBJ2-1 | TRBV6-1 | many | TGTGCCAGCAGGGACGACCTAAATGAGCAGTTCTTC | CASRDDLNEQFF
NA | TRBJ2-1 | TRBV14 | few | TGTGCCAGCAGCCCTCTTGCGGTCTCCTACAATGAGCAGTTCTTC | CASSPLAVSYNEQFF
NA | TRBJ1-3 | TRBV20-1 | many | TGCAGTGCTAAAAGGCAGGGATCTGGAAACACCATATATTTT | CSAKRQGSGNTIYF
NA | TRBJ2-3 | TRBV12-3/TRBV12-4 | many | TGTGCCAGCAGTTTAGTCGGCAGGACCCGGGGGGATACGCAGTATTTT | CASSLVGRTRGDTQYF
TRBD2 | TRBJ2-7 | TRBV5-1 | many | TGCGCCAGCTATGCGGGGGGAAGTAACGAGCGGCAGTACTTC | CASYAGGSNERQYF
TRBD1 | TRBJ2-1 | TRBV12-3/TRBV12-4 | NA | TGTGCCAGCAGTTTAGTTGGCAGGGGGCCAGATGAGCAGTTCTTC | CASSLVGRGPDEQFF
NA | TRBJ1-2 | TRBV18 | many | TGTGCCAGCTCACCAGGACGGCAGGGTGGTGGCTACACCTTC | CASSPGRQGGGYTF
TRBD2 | TRBJ2-1 | TRBV5-1 | many | TGCGCCAGCAGCTTGGATACTCGGGGGGACAATGAGCAGTTCTTC | CASSLDTRGDNEQFF
NA | TRBJ2-1 | TRBV2 | NA | TGTGCCAGCAGTGGGGGGGCCCGTTATAATGAGCAGTTCTTC | CASSGGARYNEQFF
NA | TRBJ1-2 | TRBV6-2/TRBV6-3 | few | TGTGCCAGTAAGGGGGGACAAGGCTACACCTTC | CASKGGQGYTF
NA | TRBJ2-3 | TRBV3-1 | many | TGTGCCAGCAGCCAAGGAAACGCGGGAAACACAGATACGCAGTATTTT | CASSQGNAGNTDTQYF
NA | TRBJ1-5 | TRBV5-1 | many | TGCGCCAGCAGCTTGGACGGACAGAGCAATCAGCCCCAGCATTTT | CASSLDGQSNQPQHF
NA | TRBJ2-3 | TRBV25-1 | many | TGTGCCAGCAGTGAAGCCACCCGGGGGTCGGATACGCAGTATTTT | CASSEATRGSDTQYF
TRBD2 | TRBJ2-2 | TRBV4-2 | NA | TGTGCCAGCAGCCAATCTAGCGGGGGGGCCACCAATCGTGAGCTGTTTTTT | CASSQSSGGATNRELFF
TRBD1 | TRBJ1-4 | TRBV5-1 | many | TGCGCCAGCTTTTCAGGGGGGGCAGATGAAAAACTGTTTTTT | CASFSGGADEKLFF
NA | TRBJ1-5 | TRBV7-8 | many | TGTGCCAGCAGCTTAATCTTTGGAAATCAGCCCCAGCATTTT | CASSLIFGNQPQHF
TRBD1 | TRBJ1-1 | TRBV7-6 | few | TGTGCCAGCAGCCCGGGACAGGGGCCTGAAGAAGCTTTCTTT | CASSPGQGPEEAFF
NA | TRBJ1-1 | TRBV5-1 | NA | TGCGCCAGCAGAACGATCACAGAGAACACTGAAGCTTTCTTT | CASRTITENTEAFF
NA | TRBJ2-2 | TRBV27 | many | TGTGCCAGCAGCTCGATATGGGGGTCCGACGGGGAGCTGTTTTTT | CASSSIWGSDGELFF
NA | TRBJ2-4 | TRBV20-1 | few | TGCAGTGCTAGCGACGGGGCGACCAACATTCAGTACTTC | CSASDGATNIQYF
NA | TRBJ2-3 | TRBV18 | NA | TGTGCCAGCTCACCACTGGGAGTGACAGATACGCAGTATTTT | CASSPLGVTDTQYF
NA | TRBJ1-1 | TRBV19 | many | TGTGCCAGTACCCTGCTTCAGGGGCGAACTGAAGCTTTCTTT | CASTLLQGRTEAFF
TRBD1 | TRBJ1-2 | TRBV12-3/TRBV12-4 | many | TGTGCCAGCAGTTCTGACAGGGGGCGTTTTTACTATGGCTACACCTTC | CASSSDRGRFYYGYTF
NA | TRBJ2-5 | TRBV11-2 | many | TGTGCCAGCAGCCTCTGGGGGGCCCAAGAGACCCAGTACTTC | CASSLWGAQETQYF
NA | TRBJ2-4 | TRBV5-1 | many | TGCGCCAGCAGCCCCCAGGACAGCGTAAACATTCAGTACTTC | CASSPQDSVNIQYF
NA | TRBJ2-2 | TRBV14 | many | TGTGCCAGCAGCCAAGATTGGAGGGGGAACACCGGGGAGCTGTTTTTT | CASSQDWRGNTGELFF
NA | TRBJ2-1 | TRBV10-2 | many | TGCGCCAGCAGTGACAGGGGGGATGAGCAGTTCTTC | CASSDRGDEQFF